Listed below are T cell receptor beta chains from one sample, sequenced in a study of CD8 T cells in ankylosing spondylitis. TCRdb re-analysed the 5' RACE reads in MiXCR, keeping a single row per CDR3 protein. The sample consists of around 540,000 distinct CDR3 sequences, 10% to 15% of them appearing once. The specimen was blood, either unsorted or a sorted T cell fraction (not recorded which). All receptors derive from a male donor with ankylosing spondylitis. The CDR3 runs from the conserved cysteine through the conserved F or W. A D gene is named only where the DNA matches it firmly. Rows may omit the clone size; those that give it use once, few, many or a size class.

CDR3 length,V gene,J gene,clone size,D gene,CDR3 protein,CDR3 DNA
12,TRBV20-1,TRBJ2-5,.,.,CSACPLGETQYF,TGCAGTGCTTGCCCCCTTGGAGAGACCCAGTACTTC
16,TRBV4-2,TRBJ2-7,many,TRBD1,CASSQEMDRGSYEQYF,TGTGCCAGCAGCCAAGAGATGGACAGGGGCTCCTACGAGCAGTACTTC
14,TRBV12-3/TRBV12-4,TRBJ1-5,many,.,CASSPGVGNQPQHF,TGTGCCAGCAGTCCAGGGGTCGGGAATCAGCCCCAGCATTTT
14,TRBV5-1,TRBJ2-1,.,.,CASSLRASENEQFF,TGCGCCAGCAGCTTGCGGGCCAGTGAGAATGAGCAGTTCTTC
15,TRBV7-2,TRBJ2-7,many,TRBD2,CASSYLAGGTYEQYF,TGTGCCAGCAGCTATCTAGCGGGAGGGACCTACGAGCAGTACTTC
13,TRBV5-1,TRBJ2-5,.,.,CASRRAPEETQYF,TGCGCCAGCCGGCGGGCTCCTGAAGAGACCCAGTACTTC
13,TRBV5-1,TRBJ1-4,.,.,CASSHATNEKLFF,TGCGCCAGCTCACACGCAACTAATGAAAAACTGTTTTTT
17,TRBV24-1,TRBJ2-3,few,TRBD2,CATSDPTGLAGADTQYF,TGTGCCACCAGTGACCCAACGGGACTAGCGGGAGCAGATACGCAGTATTTT
15,TRBV20-1,TRBJ1-1,once,.,CSARGYREVDTEAFF,TGCAGTGCTAGGGGATACAGGGAGGTGGACACTGAAGCTTTCTTT
14,TRBV20-1,TRBJ1-3,.,TRBD1,CSARPGTVGNTIYF,TGCAGTGCTAGACCGGGGACAGTTGGAAACACCATATATTTT
14,TRBV4-2,TRBJ2-7,many,TRBD2,CASSRLAATYEQYF,TGTGCCAGCAGCCGACTAGCGGCGACCTACGAGCAGTACTTC
12,TRBV29-1,TRBJ1-1,.,.,CSVERGNPEAFF,TGCAGCGTTGAGAGGGGGAATCCTGAAGCTTTCTTT
11,TRBV20-1,TRBJ2-1,.,.,CSLRGDNEQFF,TGCAGCCTTAGGGGGGACAATGAGCAGTTCTTC
14,TRBV20-1,TRBJ2-5,.,TRBD2,CASTSGSFQETQYF,TGCGCCAGCACTAGCGGGAGCTTCCAAGAGACCCAGTACTTC
11,TRBV7-6,TRBJ2-1,.,.,CASSGSGFLQF,TGTGCCAGCAGCGGGAGCGGGTTTCTCCAATTC